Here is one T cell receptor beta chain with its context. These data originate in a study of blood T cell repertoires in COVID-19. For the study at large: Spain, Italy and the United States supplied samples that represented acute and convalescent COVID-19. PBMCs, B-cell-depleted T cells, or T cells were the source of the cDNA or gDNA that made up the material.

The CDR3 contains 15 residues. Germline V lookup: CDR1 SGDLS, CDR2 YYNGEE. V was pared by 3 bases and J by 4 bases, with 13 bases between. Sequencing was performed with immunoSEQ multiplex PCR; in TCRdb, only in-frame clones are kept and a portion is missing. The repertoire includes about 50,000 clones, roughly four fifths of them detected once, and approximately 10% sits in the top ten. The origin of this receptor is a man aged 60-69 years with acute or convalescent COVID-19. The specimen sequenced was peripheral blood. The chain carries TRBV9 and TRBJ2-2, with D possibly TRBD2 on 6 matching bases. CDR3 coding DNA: TGTGCCAGCAGCGCTACGGGACTCTTCACCGGGGAGCTGTTTTTT. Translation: CASSATGLFTGELFF.